The clone carrying this T cell receptor beta chain was recorded many times. Antigen specificity is unknown. Over 18 months, lack of ophthalmopathy progression marked Graves' hyperthyroidism as stable. Orbital computed tomography and thyroid ultrasound, together with serum TRAb and thyroxine and clinical symptoms, were used for diagnoses. These data belong to a study of T cells in Graves' hyperthyroidism and ophthalmopathy. The ends were cut back, 5 bases at V and 3 bases at J, with 14 bases in the middle. Germline assignment: CDR1 SEHNR and CDR2 FQNEAQ (reference sequence). The CDR3 totals 14 residues. Amplified regions were TCR beta CDR3 sequences from RNA transcripts. First-round RT-PCR targeting the TCR CDR3 was performed with the HTBI primer set. A single record per CDR3 protein comes from TCRdb applying MiXCR to the multiplex PCR reads. Of about 420,000 distinct CDR3 sequences listed, approximately 15% are singletons.

Notes on the study in general: Ophthalmopathy was identified by the model a median around 6.9 months ahead of onset.

Sequences were obtained from blood. V usage is TRBV7-9 and J usage is TRBJ2-7, with a weak D call TRBD2 (5 bases). The clonotype was recovered from a woman aged 18 to 35 with Graves' hyperthyroidism. CDR3: CASSQDSSLYEQYF. The DNA for the CDR3 is TGTGCCAGCAGCCAGGACTCCTCTCTCTACGAGCAGTACTTC.